Below, 11 T cell receptor beta chains from the same sample are listed, as sequenced in a study of T cells in Graves' hyperthyroidism and ophthalmopathy. The investigators amplified TCR beta CDR3 regions from RNA transcripts. In the first-round RT-PCR of the TCR CDR3, the HTBI primer set was used. Using its own MiXCR run on the multiplex PCR reads, TCRdb lists one record per CDR3 protein. The sample has about 600,000 distinct CDR3 sequences; around 16% are singletons. The sequenced sample consisted of blood. These receptors came from a woman between 40 and 55 years old with Graves' ophthalmopathy.

The CDR3 protein is CASSQDWGAPFYGYTF. CDR3 coding DNA: TGTGCCAGCAGCCAAGATTGGGGGGCGCCTTTCTATGGCTACACCTTC. The chain uses TRBV3-1 and TRBJ1-2, with D possibly TRBD1 on 6 matching bases. The CDR3 has 16 amino acids. Trimming removed 0 bases from V and 4 bases from J, with 15 bases in between. Germline values: CDR1 LGHDT, CDR2 YNNKEL (reference sequence).

V gene TRBV5-5 combines with J gene TRBJ2-1, with TRBD1 matching 9 bases. This CDR3 is 16 amino acids long. V gave up 3 bases and J gave up 2 bases; unmatched junction bases: 6. CDR1 and CDR2 from the germline V gene are SGHKS and YYEKEE (reference sequence). The CDR3 DNA is TGTGCCAGCAGCTCTGGGACAGGGTTTGCCTACAATGAGCAGTTCTTC. Amino acid sequence: CASSSGTGFAYNEQFF.

This clonotype showed up just a few times. The chain couples TRBV20-1 to TRBJ1-5, with unresolved D. Germline V gene data show CDR1 as DFQATT and CDR2 as SNEGSKA (reference sequence). The CDR3 loop spans 14 amino acids. V gave up 1 base and J gave up 7 bases, with 14 bases separating them. The CDR3 protein is CSARAAAPRQPQHF. CDR3 coding DNA: TGCAGTGCTAGAGCAGCGGCCCCGCGGCAGCCCCAGCATTTT.

This clonotype was recorded many times. The chain combines TRBV20-1 with TRBJ2-1, with 8 bases lining up with TRBD2. After removal of 5 bases from V and 9 bases from J, the junction contained 18 bases not matched to a gene. Germline CDR1 and CDR2: DFQATT and SNEGSKA (reference sequence). The CDR3 is 16 residues long. As DNA, the CDR3 is TGCAGTGCTCAATCGCCAGACAGCGGGAGTTTCTTTGAGCAGTTCTTC. Translated: CSAQSPDSGSFFEQFF.

This clonotype was detected ten times or more. This CDR3 reads CASTLGTGNTGELFF. As DNA, the CDR3 is TGTGCCAGCACCTTGGGGACTGGAAACACCGGGGAGCTGTTTTTT. The chain uses TRBV11-2 and TRBJ2-2; weak D call: TRBD2 (6 bases). CDR3 length equals 15 residues. Trimming shortened V by 7 bases and J by 2 bases, and 14 bases separated the two germline ends. Germline CDR1 and CDR2: SGHAT and FQNNGV.

The table lists this clonotype with many counts. This sequence joins TRBV20-1 and TRBJ2-3; D gene ambiguous. Looked up from germline, CDR1 is DFQATT and CDR2 is SNEGSKA (reference sequence). The CDR3 spans 14 residues. V was cut by 6 bases and J by 3 bases, with 16 bases left in between. The CDR3 nucleotides are TGCAGTGCCCTTTTCAGGATACCAACAGATACGCAGTATTTT. This sequence encodes CSALFRIPTDTQYF.

In this sample, this clonotype turned up once. The chain couples TRBV20-1 to TRBJ2-5, with 8 nucleotides matching TRBD2. This CDR3 has 14 amino acids. V trimming: 6 bases; J trimming: 6 bases; junction bases outside the gene matches: 12. CDR1 DFQATT and CDR2 SNEGSKA come from the germline V gene (reference sequence). In DNA, the CDR3 is TGCAGTGCCGATCCGACTAGCGTATGGAAGACCCAGTACTTC. This encodes CSADPTSVWKTQYF.

This clonotype occurred a few times. This sequence joins TRBV27 and TRBJ2-7; D gene unclear. V shed 5 bases and J shed 4 bases, with 9 bases lying between them. The CDR3 spans 12 residues. CDR1 and CDR2 from the germline V gene are MNHEY and SMNVEV (reference sequence). This chain's CDR3 is CASSAPGYEQYF. CDR3 nucleotide sequence: TGTGCCAGCAGTGCCCCAGGATACGAGCAGTACTTC.

This clonotype has ten or more counts. The chain is built from TRBV2 and TRBJ2-4, with D maybe TRBD2 (6 bases). Germline CDR1 SNHLY, CDR2 FYNNEI. Trimming stripped 1 base from V and 0 bases from J, with 10 bases between. CDR3 length: 16 amino acids. CDR3 DNA sequence: TGTGCCAGCAGTGAAGGGGCGGGGATAGCCAAAAACATTCAGTACTTC. Its protein product is CASSEGAGIAKNIQYF.

V is TRBV7-9 and J is TRBJ1-3; TRBD1 is a possible D gene (6 bases). CDR3 size: 16 residues. Germline V gene data show CDR1 as SEHNR and CDR2 as FQNEAQ (reference sequence). Trimming pared 1 base from V and 2 bases from J, leaving 12 bases between. The CDR3 coding sequence is TGTGCCAGCAGCTTAGGGGGTGGGACAACTGGAAACACCATATATTTT. Its protein product is CASSLGGGTTGNTIYF. Using reference TRBV7-9 and TRBJ1-3 for the parts outside the CDR3, the full variable domain is DTGVSQNPRHKITKRGQNVTFRCDPISEHNRLYWYRQTLGQGPEFLTYFQNEAQLEKSRLLSDRFSAERPKGSFSTLEIQRTEQGDSAMYLCASSLGGGTTGNTIYFGEGSWLTVV.

This clonotype was seen ten or more times. This chain connects TRBV28 to TRBJ2-5, with D possibly being TRBD1 (6 bases). This CDR3 region has 14 residues. CDR1 is MDHEN and CDR2 is SYDVKM in the germline V gene. V lost 6 bases, J lost 5 bases, and 16 bases lay in between. The CDR3 loop is CASSQLRGMETQYF. The CDR3 nucleotides are TGTGCCAGCAGCCAGTTGAGGGGGATGGAGACCCAGTACTTC.